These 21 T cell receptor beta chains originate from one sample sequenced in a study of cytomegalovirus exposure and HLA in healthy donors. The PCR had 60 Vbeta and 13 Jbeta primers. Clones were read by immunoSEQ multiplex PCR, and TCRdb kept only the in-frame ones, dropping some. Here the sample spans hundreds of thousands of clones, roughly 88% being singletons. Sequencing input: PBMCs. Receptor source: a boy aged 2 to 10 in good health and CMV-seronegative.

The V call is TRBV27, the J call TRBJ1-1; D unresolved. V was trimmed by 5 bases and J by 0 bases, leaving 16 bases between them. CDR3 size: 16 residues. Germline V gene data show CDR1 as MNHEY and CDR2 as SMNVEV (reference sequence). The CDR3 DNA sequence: TGTGCCAGCAGTCCCCCGGGGTACAAGATGAACACTGAAGCTTTCTTT. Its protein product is CASSPPGYKMNTEAFF.

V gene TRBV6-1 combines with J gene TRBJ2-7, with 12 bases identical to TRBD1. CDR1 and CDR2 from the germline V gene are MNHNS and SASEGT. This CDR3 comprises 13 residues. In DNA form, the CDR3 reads TGTGCGACAGGGGGACAGGGGGCAGACGAGCAGTACTTC. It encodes CATGGQGADEQYF.

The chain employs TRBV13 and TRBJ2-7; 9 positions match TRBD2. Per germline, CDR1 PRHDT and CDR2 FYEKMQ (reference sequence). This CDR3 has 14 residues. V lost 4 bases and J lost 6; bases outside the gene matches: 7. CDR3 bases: TGTGCCAGCAGCTCACCGGGACTAGCCCTCGAGCAGTACTTC. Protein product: CASSSPGLALEQYF.

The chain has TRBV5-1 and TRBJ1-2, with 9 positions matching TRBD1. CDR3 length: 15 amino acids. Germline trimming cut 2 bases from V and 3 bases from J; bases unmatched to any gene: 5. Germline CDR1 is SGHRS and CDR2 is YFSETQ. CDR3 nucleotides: TGCGCCAGCAGCTTAATGGACAGGGGTGACTATGGCTACACCTTC. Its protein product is CASSLMDRGDYGYTF.

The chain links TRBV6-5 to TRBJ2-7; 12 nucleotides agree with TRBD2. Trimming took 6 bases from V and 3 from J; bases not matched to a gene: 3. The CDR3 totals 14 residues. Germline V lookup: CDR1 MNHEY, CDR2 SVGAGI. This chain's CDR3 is CASRRLAGDYEQYF. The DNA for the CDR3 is TGTGCCAGCAGGCGACTAGCGGGGGACTACGAGCAGTACTTC.

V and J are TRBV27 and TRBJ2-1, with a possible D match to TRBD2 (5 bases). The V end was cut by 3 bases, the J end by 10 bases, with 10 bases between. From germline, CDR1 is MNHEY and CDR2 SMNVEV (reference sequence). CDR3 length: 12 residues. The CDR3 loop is CASSLTPGEQFF. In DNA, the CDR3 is TGTGCCAGCAGTTTGACTCCGGGGGAGCAGTTCTTC.

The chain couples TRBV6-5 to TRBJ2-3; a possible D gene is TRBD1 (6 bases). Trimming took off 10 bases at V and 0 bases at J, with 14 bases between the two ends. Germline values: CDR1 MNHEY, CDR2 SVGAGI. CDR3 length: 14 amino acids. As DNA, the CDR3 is TGTGCCACCACTCCTACAGGGAGCACAGATACGCAGTATTTT. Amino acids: CATTPTGSTDTQYF.

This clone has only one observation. The CDR3 loop is CSVLTRFTDTQYF. CDR3 coding DNA: TGCAGCGTCCTGACTAGATTCACAGATACGCAGTATTTT. The rearrangement links TRBV29-1 to TRBJ2-3, with D possibly matching TRBD2 (6 bases). V was trimmed by 6 bases and J by 2 bases, leaving 12 bases between them. CDR1 is SQVTM, CDR2 ANQGSEA, per germline. The CDR3 totals 13 residues.

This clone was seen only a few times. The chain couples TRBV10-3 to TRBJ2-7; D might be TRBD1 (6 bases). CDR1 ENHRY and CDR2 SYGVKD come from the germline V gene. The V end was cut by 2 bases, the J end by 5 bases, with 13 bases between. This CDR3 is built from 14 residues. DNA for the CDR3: TGTGCCATCAGTGAGGGGGACACGGCGGACGAGCAGTACTTC. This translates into CAISEGDTADEQYF.

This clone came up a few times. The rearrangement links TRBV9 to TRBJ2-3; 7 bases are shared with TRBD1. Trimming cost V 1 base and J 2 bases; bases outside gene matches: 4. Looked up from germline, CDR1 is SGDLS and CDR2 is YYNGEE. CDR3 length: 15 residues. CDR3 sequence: CASSVRQGNTDTQYF. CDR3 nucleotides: TGTGCCAGCAGCGTACGACAGGGAAACACAGATACGCAGTATTTT.

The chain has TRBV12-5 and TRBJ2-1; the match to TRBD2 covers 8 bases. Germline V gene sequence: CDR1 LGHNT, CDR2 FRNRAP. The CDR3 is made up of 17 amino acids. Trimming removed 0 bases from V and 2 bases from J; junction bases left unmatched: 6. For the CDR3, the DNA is TGTGCTAGTGGTTTGGTCCCTAGCGGGCGTCCCTACAATGAGCAGTTCTTC. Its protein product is CASGLVPSGRPYNEQFF.

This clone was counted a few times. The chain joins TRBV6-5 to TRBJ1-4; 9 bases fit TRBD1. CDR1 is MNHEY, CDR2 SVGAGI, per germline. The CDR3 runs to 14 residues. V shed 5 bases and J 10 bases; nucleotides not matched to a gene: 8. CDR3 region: CASSQGQGVGKLFF. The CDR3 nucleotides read TGTGCCAGCAGTCAGGGACAGGGTGTAGGAAAACTGTTTTTT.

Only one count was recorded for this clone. CDR3 sequence (DNA): TGTGCCAGCAGTGGGTCAGGGGGCTGGAATCAGCCCCAGCATTTT. Translating gives CASSGSGGWNQPQHF. The chain joins TRBV25-1 to TRBJ1-5; TRBD1 matches 8 bases. This CDR3 spans 15 amino acids. Per the germline V gene, CDR1 is MGHDK and CDR2 is SYGVNS. V dropped 4 bases and J dropped 4; count of bases not matched to a gene: 6.

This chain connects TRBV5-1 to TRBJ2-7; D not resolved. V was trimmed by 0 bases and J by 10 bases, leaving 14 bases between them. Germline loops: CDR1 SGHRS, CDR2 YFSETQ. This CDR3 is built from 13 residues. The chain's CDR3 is CASSLDPGSLQYF. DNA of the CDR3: TGCGCCAGCAGCTTGGATCCGGGTTCGTTACAGTACTTC.

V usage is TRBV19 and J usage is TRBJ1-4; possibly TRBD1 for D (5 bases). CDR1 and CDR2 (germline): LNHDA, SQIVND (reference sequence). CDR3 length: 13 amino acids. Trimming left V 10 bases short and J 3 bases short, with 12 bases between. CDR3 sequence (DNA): TGTGCCACCGGGGGTGCAGCTAATGAAAAACTGTTTTTT. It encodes CATGGAANEKLFF.

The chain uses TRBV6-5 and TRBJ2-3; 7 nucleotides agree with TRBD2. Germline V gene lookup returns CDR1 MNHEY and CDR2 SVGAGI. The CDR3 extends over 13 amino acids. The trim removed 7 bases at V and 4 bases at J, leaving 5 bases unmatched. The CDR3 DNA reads TGTGCCAGCAAACGGACTAGTTCAGATACGCAGTATTTT. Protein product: CASKRTSSDTQYF.

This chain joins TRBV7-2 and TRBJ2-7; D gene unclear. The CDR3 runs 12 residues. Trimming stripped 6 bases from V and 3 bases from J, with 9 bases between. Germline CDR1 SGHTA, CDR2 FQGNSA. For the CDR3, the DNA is TGTGCCAGCAGGCACTATGGCTACGAGCAGTACTTC. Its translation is CASRHYGYEQYF.

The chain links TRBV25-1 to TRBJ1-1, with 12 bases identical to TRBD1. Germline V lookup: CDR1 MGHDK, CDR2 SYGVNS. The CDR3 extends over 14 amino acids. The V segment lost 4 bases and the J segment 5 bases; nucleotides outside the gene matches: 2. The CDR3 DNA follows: TGTGCCAGCAGTGGGGACAGGGGGCGGACTGAAGCTTTCTTT. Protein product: CASSGDRGRTEAFF.

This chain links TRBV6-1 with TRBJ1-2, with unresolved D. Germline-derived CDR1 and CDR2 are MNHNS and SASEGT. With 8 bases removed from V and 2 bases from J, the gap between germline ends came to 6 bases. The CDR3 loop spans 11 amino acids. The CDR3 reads CASAANYGYTF. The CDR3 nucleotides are TGTGCCAGCGCTGCGAACTATGGCTACACCTTC.

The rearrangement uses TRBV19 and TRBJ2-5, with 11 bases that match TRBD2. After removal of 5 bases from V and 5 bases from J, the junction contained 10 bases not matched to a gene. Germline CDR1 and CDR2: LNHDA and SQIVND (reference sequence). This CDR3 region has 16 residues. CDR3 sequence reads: CASSWRLAGKRETQYF. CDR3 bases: TGTGCCAGTAGTTGGCGACTAGCGGGGAAGAGGGAGACCCAGTACTTC.

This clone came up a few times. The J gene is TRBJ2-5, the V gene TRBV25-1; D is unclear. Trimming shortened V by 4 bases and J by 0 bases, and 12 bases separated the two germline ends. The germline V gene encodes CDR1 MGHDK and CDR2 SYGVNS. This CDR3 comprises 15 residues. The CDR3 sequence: CASSGLATYQETQYF. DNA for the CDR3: TGTGCCAGCAGTGGACTGGCTACGTACCAAGAGACCCAGTACTTC.